This T cell receptor beta chain was obtained from a study of T cells after yellow fever vaccination. Turning to the study itself: SMART-Seq v4 Ultra Low Input prepared libraries from low-cell fractions. Study findings and constraints: Booster sampling recovered most clones from primary vaccination (roughly 96% CD4, over 75% CD8).

The ends lost 4 bases at V and 2 bases at J; junction bases unmatched: 8. Per germline, CDR1 DFQATT and CDR2 SNEGSKA (reference sequence). This CDR3 has 15 amino acids. In making TCR cDNA, 5'RACE template switching added a universal primer site and UMIs to it. A single record per CDR3 protein comes from TCRdb applying MiXCR to the 5' RACE reads. Among under 300,000 distinct CDR3 sequences, more than 6.5% were seen once, and the ten largest hold roughly 1%. This clonotype has a handful of counts. Its antigen is not identified. This sequence joins TRBV20-1 and TRBJ2-3, with 8 bases matching TRBD2. This sequence originates from a man aged 25 to 40 who received the YFV17D yellow fever vaccine. The sequencing here drew on CD4+ T cells sorted from PBMCs, taken on the day of the yellow fever booster vaccination. The CDR3 sequence is CSAIAGLFYTDTQYF. CDR3 nucleotide sequence: TGCAGTGCTATAGCGGGGCTCTTCTACACAGATACGCAGTATTTT.